The entry below gives a single TCR beta chain sequence along with its context. This clonotype was observed a handful of times. Its antigen specificity is not known. No much larger clone exists at a distance of one base, and base qualities are not known. Germline trimming: 5 bases from V, 3 bases from J; junction bases outside gene matches: 10. The CDR3 runs 15 amino acids, cysteine and phenylalanine included. CDR3 DNA is the only sequence kept; it has 45 bases, read in frame from the first base. Taken from the germline V gene, the CDR1 and CDR2 loops are SGHVS and FQNEAQ. These data come from a study of T-cell reconstitution after alpha-beta-depleted transplantation in children (dated by TCRdb to 2016 to 2017). Regarding the research as a whole: Using TCR repertoire profiling, the study quantitatively followed how T-cell immune reconstitution unfolded in children after TCRalphabeta/CD19-depleted allogeneic hematopoietic cell transplantation.

The library was built by means of PCR. Data came from an Illumina HiSeq 2500. TCR library preparation used molecular barcoding, with unique molecular identifiers applied to normalize quantification of the TCRbeta repertoire. The raw public data were reprocessed by TCRdb itself: fastp quality trimming at Q25, MiXCR clonotype calling, in-frame beta chains only. Rows with a matching CDR3 protein are joined into one entry that keeps the most common DNA and genes. In this sample the table shows nearly 550,000 distinct CDR3 sequences, 15% to 20% of which occur a single time. The top ten clones comprise 3.3% of the sample.

The rearrangement joined TRBV7-8 to TRBJ2-7, with TRBD1 matching 7 junction bases. The sequence was collected from a human donor who donated a stem cell graft to a child with acute lymphoblastic leukemia. The sample in question was PBMCs from the stem cell graft donor, obtained from the stem cell graft. The CDR3 protein sequence reads: CASSPWGTASYEQYF. The nucleotides are TGTGCCAGCAGCCCATGGGGGACAGCTAGCTACGAGCAGTACTTC.